The sequence of this TCR beta chain was determined in a study of CD4+ T cells in melanoma. Profiling relied on immunoSEQ multiplex PCR, and the TCRdb table lists in-frame clones only, not all of them. The data show over 130,000 clones, 85% to 95% seen once. Of note for this clone: What it binds is unknown.

Trimming took off 1 base at V and 2 bases at J, with 15 bases between the two ends. The CDR3 covers 16 residues. Germline values: CDR1 MDHEN, CDR2 SYDVKM. Study conclusions and caveats: Diverse differentiation states were reported for melanoma neoantigen-specific CD4+ T cells. CD8+ T cell, macrophage and B cell function reportedly correlated with neoantigen-specific CD4+ T cells.

This receptor was identified in a human donor with melanoma. The chain combines TRBV28 with TRBJ2-7; D uncertain. Here the CDR3 reads CASSLLGISGAYEQYF. CDR3 nucleotide sequence: TGTGCCAGCAGTTTATTGGGTATAAGTGGGGCCTACGAGCAGTACTTC.